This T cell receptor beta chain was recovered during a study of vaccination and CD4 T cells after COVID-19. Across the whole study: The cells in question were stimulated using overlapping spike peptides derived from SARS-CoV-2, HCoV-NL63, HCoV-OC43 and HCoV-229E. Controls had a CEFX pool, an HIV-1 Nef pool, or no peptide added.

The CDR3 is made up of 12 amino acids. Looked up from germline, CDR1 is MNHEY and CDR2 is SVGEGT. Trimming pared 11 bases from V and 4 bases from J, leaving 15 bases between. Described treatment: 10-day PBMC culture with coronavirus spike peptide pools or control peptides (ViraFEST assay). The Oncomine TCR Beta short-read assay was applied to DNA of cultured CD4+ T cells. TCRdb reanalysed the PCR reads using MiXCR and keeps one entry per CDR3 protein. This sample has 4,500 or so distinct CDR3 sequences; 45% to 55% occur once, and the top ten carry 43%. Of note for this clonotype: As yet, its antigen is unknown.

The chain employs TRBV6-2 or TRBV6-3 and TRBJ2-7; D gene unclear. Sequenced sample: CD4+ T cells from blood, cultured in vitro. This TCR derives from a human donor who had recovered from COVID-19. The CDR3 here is CARGPLPYEQYF. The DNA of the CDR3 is TGTGCCCGCGGCCCGCTGCCATACGAGCAGTACTTC.